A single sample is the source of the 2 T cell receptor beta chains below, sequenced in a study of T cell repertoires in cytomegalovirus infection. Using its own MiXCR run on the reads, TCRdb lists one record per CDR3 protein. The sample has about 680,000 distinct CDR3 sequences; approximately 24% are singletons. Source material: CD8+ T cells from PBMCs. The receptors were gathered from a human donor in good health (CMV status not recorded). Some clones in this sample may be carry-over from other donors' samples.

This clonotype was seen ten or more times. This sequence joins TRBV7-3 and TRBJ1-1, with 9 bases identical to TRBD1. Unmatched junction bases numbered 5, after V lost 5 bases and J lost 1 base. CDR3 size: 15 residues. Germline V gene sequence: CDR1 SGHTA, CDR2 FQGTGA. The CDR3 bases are TGTGCCAGCAGCCCCGGGACAGGGAGGAACACTGAAGCTTTCTTT. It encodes CASSPGTGRNTEAFF.

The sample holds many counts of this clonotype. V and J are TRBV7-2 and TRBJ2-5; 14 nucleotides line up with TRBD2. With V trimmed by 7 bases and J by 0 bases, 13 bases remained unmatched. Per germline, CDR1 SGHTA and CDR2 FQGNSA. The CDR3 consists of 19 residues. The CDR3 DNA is TGTGCCAGCATCCCCTCCCCCCGACTAGCGGGGGGGTACCAAGAGACCCAGTACTTC. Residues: CASIPSPRLAGGYQETQYF.